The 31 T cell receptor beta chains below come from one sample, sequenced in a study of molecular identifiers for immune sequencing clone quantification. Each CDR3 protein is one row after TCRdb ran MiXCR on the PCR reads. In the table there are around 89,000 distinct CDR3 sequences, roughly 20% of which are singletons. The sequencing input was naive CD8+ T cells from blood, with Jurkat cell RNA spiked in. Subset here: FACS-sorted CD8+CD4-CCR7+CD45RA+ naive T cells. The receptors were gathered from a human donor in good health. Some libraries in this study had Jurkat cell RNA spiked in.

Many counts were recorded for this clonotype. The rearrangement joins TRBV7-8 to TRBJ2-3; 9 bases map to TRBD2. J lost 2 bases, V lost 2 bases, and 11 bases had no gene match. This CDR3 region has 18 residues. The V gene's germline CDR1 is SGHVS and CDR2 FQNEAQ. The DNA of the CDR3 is TGTGCCAGCAGCTTATTTCAAGCTAGCGGGGCTGTCACAGATACGCAGTATTTT. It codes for CASSLFQASGAVTDTQYF. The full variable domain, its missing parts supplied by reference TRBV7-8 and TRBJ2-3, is GAGVSQSPRYKVAKRGQDVALRCDPISGHVSLFWYQQALGQGPEFLTYFQNEAQLDKSGLPSDRFFAERPEGSVSTLKIQRTQQEDSAVYLCASSLFQASGAVTDTQYFGPGTRLTVL.

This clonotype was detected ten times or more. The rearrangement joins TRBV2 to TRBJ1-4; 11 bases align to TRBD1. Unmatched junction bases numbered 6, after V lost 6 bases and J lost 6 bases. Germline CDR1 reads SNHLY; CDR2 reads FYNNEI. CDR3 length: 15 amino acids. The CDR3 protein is CASSHWTGGDEKLFF. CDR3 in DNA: TGTGCCAGCAGCCATTGGACAGGGGGCGATGAAAAACTGTTTTTT.

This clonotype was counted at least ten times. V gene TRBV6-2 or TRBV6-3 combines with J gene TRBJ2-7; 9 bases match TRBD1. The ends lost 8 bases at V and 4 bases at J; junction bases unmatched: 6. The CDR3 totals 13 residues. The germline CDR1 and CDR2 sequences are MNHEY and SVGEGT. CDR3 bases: TGTGCCAGCGGACAGGGGTTCGGATACGAGCAGTACTTC. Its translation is CASGQGFGYEQYF.

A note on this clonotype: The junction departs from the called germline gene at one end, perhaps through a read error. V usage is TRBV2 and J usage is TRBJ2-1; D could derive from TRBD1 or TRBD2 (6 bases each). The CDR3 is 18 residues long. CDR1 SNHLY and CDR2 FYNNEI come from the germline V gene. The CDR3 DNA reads TGTACCAGCAGTGACGGAAGCGGAGGAGGGGGTGTCTACAATGAGCAGTTCTTC. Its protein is CTSSDGSGGGGVYNEQFF.

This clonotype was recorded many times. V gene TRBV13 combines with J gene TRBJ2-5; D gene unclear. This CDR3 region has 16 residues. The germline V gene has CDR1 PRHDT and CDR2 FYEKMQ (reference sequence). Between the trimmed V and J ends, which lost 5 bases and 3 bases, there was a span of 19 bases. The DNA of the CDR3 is TGTGCCAGCAGCGCCGCCGGGCAGGATTTTAAAGAGACCCAGTACTTC. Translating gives CASSAAGQDFKETQYF.

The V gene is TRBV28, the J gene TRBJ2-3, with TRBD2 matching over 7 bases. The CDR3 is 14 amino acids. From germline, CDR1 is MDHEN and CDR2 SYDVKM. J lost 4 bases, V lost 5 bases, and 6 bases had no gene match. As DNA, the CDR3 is TGTGCCAGCAGTGCGACTAGCCGGGCAGATACGCAGTATTTT. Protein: CASSATSRADTQYF.

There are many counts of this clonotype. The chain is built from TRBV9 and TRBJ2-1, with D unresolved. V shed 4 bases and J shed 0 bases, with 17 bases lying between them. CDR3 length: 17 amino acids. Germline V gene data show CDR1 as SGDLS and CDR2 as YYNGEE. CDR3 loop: CASSPKGQTSSYNEQFF. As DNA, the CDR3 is TGTGCCAGCAGCCCCAAGGGCCAGACGAGCTCCTACAATGAGCAGTTCTTC.

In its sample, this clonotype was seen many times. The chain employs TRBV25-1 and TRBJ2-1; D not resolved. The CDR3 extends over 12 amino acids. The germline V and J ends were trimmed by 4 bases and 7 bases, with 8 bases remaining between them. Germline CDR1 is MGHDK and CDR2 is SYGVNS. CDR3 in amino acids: CASSVWANEQFF. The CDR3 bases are TGTGCCAGCAGTGTGTGGGCGAATGAGCAGTTCTTC.

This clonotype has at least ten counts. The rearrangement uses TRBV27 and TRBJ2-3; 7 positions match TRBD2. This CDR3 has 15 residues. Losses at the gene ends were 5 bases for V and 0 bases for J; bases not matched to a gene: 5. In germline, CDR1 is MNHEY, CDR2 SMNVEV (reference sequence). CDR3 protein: CASSLERGSTDTQYF. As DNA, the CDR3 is TGTGCCAGCAGTCTTGAGCGGGGAAGCACAGATACGCAGTATTTT.

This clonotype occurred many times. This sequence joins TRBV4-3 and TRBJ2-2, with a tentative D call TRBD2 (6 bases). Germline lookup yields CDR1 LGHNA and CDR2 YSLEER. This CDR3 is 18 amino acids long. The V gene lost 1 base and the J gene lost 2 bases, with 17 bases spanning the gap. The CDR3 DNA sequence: TGCGCCAGCAGCCAAGTGATAGCGGAGATCTCAAACACCGGGGAGCTGTTTTTT. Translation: CASSQVIAEISNTGELFF.

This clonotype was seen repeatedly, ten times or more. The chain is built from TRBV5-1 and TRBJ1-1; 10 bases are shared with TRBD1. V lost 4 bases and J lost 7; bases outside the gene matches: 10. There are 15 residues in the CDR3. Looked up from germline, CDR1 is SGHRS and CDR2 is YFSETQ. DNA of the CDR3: TGCGCCAGCAGCCCCGGGACAGGGGAATGGGTTGAAGCTTTCTTT. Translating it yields CASSPGTGEWVEAFF.

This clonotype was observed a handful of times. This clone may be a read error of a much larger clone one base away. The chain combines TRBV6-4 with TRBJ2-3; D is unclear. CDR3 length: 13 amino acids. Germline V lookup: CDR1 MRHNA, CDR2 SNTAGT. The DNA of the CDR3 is TGTGCCGGCAGTGATTCGGGCACAGATACGCAGTATTTT. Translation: CAGSDSGTDTQYF.

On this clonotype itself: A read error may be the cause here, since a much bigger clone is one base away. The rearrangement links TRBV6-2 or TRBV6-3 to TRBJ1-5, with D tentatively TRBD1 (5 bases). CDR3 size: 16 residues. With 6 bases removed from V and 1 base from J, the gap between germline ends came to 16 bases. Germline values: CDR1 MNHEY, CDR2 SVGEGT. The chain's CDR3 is CASSVWGRLSNQPQHF. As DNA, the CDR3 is TGTGCCAGCAGCGTATGGGGCAGGTTGAGCAATCAGCCCCAGCATTTT.

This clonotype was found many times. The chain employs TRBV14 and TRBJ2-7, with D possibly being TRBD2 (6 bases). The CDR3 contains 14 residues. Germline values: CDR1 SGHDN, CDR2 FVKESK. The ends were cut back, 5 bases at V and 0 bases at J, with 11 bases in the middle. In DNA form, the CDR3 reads TGTGCCAGCAGCGACGCGGGGTTCTCCTACGAGCAGTACTTC. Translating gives CASSDAGFSYEQYF.

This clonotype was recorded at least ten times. The CDR3: CASSSYDRADSPLHF. For the CDR3, the DNA is TGTGCCAGCAGCAGTTACGACAGGGCTGATTCACCCCTCCACTTT. This chain links TRBV6-5 with TRBJ1-6; 7 nucleotides match TRBD1. Germline assignment: CDR1 MNHEY and CDR2 SVGAGI. The V and J ends lost 6 bases and 8 bases, in that order; junction bases with no gene match: 10. The CDR3 has 15 residues.

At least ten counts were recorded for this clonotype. The CDR3 here is CAWRTFYGSNEQFF. DNA of the CDR3: TGTGCCTGGAGGACCTTCTATGGGTCCAATGAGCAGTTCTTC. The chain carries TRBV30 and TRBJ2-1; D remains ambiguous. The germline V gene encodes CDR1 GTSNPN and CDR2 SVGIG (reference sequence). Trimming shortened V by 3 bases and J by 6 bases, and 15 bases separated the two germline ends. The CDR3 consists of 14 residues.

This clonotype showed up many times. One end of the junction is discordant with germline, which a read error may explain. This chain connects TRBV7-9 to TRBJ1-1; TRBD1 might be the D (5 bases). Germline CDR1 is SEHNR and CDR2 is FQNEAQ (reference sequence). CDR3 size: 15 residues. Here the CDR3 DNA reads TGTGCCAGCAGCTTAGTTGAGGGGTTGAATACTGAAGCTTTCTTT. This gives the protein CASSLVEGLNTEAFF.

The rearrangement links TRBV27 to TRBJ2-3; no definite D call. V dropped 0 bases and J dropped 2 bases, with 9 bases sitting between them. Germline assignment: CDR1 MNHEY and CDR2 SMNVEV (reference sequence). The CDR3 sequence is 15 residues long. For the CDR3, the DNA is TGTGCCAGCAGTTTATCGATAGCTTCCACAGATACGCAGTATTTT. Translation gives CASSLSIASTDTQYF.

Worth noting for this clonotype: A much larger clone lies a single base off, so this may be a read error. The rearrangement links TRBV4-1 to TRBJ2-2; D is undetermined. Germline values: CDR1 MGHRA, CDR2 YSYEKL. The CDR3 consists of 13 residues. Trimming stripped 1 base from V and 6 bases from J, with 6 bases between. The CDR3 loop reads CASSQGNPGELFF. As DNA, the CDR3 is TGCGCCAGCAGCCAAGGGAATCCCGGGGAGCTGTTTTTT.

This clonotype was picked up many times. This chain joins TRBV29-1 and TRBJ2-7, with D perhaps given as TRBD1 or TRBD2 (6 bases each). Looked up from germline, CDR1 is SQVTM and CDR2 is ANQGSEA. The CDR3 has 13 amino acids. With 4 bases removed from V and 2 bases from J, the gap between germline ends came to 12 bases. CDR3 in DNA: TGCAGCGTTGTTGGGGGGCAAACCTACGAGCAGTACTTC. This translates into CSVVGGQTYEQYF.

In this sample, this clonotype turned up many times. The CDR3 loop reads CASSDTDPAYEQYF. The DNA for the CDR3 is TGTGCCAGCAGTGACACAGACCCGGCCTACGAGCAGTACTTC. This chain connects TRBV2 to TRBJ2-7, with D uncertain. Germline V lookup: CDR1 SNHLY, CDR2 FYNNEI. This CDR3 region has 14 residues. With 3 bases removed from V and 2 bases from J, the gap between germline ends came to 11 bases.

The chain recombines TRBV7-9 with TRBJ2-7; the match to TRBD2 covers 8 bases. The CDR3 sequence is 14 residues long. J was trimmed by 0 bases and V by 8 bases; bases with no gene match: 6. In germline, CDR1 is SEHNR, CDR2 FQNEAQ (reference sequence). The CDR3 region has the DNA TGTGCCAGCGGACCTAGCGGGCGCTCCTACGAGCAGTACTTC. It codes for CASGPSGRSYEQYF.

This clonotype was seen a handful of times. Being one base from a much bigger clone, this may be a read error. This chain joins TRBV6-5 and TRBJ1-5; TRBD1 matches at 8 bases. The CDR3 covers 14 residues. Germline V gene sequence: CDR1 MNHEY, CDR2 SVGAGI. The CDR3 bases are TGTGCCTGCAGTTACTCGGGACAGGCTCAGCCCCAGCATTTT. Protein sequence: CACSYSGQAQPQHF.

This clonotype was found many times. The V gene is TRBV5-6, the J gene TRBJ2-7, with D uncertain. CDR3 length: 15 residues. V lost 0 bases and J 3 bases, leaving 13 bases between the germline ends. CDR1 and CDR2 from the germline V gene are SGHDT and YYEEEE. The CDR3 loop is CASSLGRATLYEQYF. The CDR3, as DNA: TGTGCCAGCAGCTTGGGCAGAGCAACCCTCTACGAGCAGTACTTC. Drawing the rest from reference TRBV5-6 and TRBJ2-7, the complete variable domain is DAGVTQSPTHLIKTRGQQVTLRCSPKSGHDTVSWYQQALGQGPQFIFQYYEEEERQRGNFPDRFSGHQFPNYSSELNVNALLLGDSALYLCASSLGRATLYEQYFGPGTRLTVT.

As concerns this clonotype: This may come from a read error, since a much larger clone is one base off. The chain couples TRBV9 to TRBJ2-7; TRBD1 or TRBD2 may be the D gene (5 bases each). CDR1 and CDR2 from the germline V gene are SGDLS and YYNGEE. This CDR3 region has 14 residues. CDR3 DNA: TGTGCCAGCGGCGTAGGGGTGGGGGCCTACGAGCAGTACTTC. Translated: CASGVGVGAYEQYF.

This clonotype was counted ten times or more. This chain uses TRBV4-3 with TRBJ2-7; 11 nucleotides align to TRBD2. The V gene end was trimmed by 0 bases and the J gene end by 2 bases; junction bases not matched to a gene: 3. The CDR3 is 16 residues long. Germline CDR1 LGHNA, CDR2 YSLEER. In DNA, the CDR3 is TGCGCCAGCAGCCAAGACGCGGGACTAGCGGCCTACGAGCAGTACTTC. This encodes CASSQDAGLAAYEQYF.

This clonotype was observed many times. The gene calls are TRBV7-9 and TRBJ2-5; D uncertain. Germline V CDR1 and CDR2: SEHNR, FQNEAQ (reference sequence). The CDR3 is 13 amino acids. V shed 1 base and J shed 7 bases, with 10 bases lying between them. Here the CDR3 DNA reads TGTGCCAGCAGCTTAGAACTATGGGGGACCCAGTACTTC. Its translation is CASSLELWGTQYF.

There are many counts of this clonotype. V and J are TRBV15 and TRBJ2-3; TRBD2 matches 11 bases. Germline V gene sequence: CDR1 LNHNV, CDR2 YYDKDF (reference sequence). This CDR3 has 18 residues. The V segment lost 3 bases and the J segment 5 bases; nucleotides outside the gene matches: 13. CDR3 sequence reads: CATSSRLGLADARDTQYF. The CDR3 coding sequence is TGTGCCACCAGCAGCCGCCTGGGACTAGCGGACGCACGAGATACGCAGTATTTT. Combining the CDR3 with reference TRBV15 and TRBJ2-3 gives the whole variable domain DAMVIQNPRYQVTQFGKPVTLSCSQTLNHNVMYWYQQKSSQAPKLLFHYYDKDFNNEADTPDNFQSRRPNTSFCFLDIRSPGLGDTAMYLCATSSRLGLADARDTQYFGPGTRLTVL.

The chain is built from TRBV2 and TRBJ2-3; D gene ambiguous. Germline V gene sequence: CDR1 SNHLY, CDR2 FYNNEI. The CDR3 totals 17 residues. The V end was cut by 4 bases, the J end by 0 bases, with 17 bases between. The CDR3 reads CASSGLRDLVSTDTQYF. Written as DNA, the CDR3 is TGTGCCAGCAGTGGCCTTAGAGATCTAGTGAGCACAGATACGCAGTATTTT.

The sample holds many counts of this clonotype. The CDR3 DNA is TGTGCCAGCAGTTACTCCAGCGGGGTGAACACCGGGGAGCTGTTTTTT. It encodes CASSYSSGVNTGELFF. The chain employs TRBV6-2 or TRBV6-3 and TRBJ2-2; 7 bases match TRBD2. The CDR3 runs 16 residues. The trim removed 0 bases at V and 1 base at J, leaving 2 bases unmatched. Looked up from germline, CDR1 is MNHEY and CDR2 is SVGEGT.

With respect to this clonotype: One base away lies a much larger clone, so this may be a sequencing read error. The CDR3: CASTFSGELGNAIYF. The DNA of the CDR3 is TGCGCCAGCACCTTCTCCGGTGAGCTAGGAAACGCCATATATTTT. The J gene is TRBJ1-3, the V gene TRBV10-2; the D is unclear. The V gene's germline CDR1 is WSHSY and CDR2 SAAADI. The CDR3 is 15 amino acids.